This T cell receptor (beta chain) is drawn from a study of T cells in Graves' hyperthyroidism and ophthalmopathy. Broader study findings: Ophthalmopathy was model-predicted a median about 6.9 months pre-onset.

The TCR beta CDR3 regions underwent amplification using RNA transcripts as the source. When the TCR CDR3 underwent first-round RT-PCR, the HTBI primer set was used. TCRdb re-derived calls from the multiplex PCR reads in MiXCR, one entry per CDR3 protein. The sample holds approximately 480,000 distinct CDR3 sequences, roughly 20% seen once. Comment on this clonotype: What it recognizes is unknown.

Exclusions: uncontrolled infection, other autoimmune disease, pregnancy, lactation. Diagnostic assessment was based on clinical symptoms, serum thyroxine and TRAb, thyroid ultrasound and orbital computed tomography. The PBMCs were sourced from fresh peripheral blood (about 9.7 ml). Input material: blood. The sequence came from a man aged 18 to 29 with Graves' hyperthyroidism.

As DNA, the CDR3 is TGTGCCACCGGGACTAGCGGGGGAACCGGGGAGCTGTTTTTT. Translating gives CATGTSGGTGELFF. V usage is TRBV6-2 or TRBV6-3 and J usage is TRBJ2-2, with 14 bases aligning to TRBD2. V dropped 10 bases and J dropped 5; count of bases not matched to a gene: 3. CDR1 MNHEY and CDR2 SVGEGT come from the germline V gene. This CDR3 is 14 amino acids long.